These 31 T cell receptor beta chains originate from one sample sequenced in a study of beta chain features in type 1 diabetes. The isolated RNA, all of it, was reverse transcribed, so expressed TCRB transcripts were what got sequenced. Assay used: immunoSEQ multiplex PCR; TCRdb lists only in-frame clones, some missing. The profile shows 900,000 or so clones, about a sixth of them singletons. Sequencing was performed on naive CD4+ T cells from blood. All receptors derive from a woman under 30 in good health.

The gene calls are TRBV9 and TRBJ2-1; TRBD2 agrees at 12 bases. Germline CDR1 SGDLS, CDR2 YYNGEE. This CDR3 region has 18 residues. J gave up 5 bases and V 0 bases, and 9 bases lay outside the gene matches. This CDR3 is CASSVAWSASGRDNEQFF. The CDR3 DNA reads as TGTGCCAGCAGCGTAGCGTGGTCCGCTAGCGGGAGGGACAATGAGCAGTTCTTC. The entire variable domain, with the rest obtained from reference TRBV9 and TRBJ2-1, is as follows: DSGVTQTPKHLITATGQRVTLRCSPRSGDLSVYWYQQSLDQGLQFLIQYYNGEERAKGNILERFSAQQFPDLHSELNLSSLELGDSALYFCASSVAWSASGRDNEQFFGPGTRLTVL.

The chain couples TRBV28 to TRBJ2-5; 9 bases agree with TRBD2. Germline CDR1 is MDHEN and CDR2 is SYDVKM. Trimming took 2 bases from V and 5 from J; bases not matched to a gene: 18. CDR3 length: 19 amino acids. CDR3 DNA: TGTGCCAGCAGTTTACCGCCAACTCGCCCTAGCGGGACTTGGGAGACCCAGTACTTC. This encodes CASSLPPTRPSGTWETQYF.

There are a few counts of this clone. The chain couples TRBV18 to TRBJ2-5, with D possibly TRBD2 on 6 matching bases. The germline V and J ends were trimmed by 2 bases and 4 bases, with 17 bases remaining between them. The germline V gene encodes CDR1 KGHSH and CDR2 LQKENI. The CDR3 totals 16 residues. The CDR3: CASSPEGRTIGETQYF. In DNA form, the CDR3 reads TGTGCCAGCTCACCAGAAGGGAGGACCATTGGAGAGACCCAGTACTTC.

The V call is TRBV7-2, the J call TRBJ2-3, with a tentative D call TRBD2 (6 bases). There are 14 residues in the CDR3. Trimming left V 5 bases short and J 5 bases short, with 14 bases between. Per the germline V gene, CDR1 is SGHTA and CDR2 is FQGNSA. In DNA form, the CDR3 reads TGTGCCAGCAGCCCTCGGGACTCGGTAGATACGCAGTATTTT. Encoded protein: CASSPRDSVDTQYF.

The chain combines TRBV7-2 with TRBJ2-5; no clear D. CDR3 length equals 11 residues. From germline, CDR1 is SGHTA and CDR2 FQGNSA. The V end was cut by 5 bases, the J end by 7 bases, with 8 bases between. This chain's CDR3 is CASSDRVTQYF. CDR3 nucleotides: TGTGCCAGCAGCGATCGCGTGACCCAGTACTTC.

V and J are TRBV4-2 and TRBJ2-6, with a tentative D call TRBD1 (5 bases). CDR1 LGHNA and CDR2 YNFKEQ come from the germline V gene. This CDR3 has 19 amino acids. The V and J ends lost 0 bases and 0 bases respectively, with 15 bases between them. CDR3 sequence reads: CASSQDWRAGYSGANVLTF. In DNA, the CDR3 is TGTGCCAGCAGCCAAGACTGGAGAGCAGGGTACTCTGGGGCCAACGTCCTGACTTTC.

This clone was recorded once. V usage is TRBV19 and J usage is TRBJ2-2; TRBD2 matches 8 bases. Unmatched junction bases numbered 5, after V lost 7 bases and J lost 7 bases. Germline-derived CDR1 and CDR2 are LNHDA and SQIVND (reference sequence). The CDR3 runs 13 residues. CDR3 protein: CASMAGGGGELFF. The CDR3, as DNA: TGTGCCAGTATGGCGGGGGGCGGCGGGGAGCTGTTTTTT.

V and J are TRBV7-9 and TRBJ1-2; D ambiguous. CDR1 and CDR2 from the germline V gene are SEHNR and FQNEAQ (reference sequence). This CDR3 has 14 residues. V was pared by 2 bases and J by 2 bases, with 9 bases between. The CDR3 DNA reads TGTGCCAGCAGCTTATTCAGCAAAAACTATGGCTACACCTTC. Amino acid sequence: CASSLFSKNYGYTF.

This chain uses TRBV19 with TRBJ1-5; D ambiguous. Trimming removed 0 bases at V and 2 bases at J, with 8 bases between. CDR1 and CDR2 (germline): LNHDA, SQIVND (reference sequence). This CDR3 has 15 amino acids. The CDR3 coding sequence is TGTGCCAGTAGTATAGAGGGGTTGGGCAATCAGCCCCAGCATTTT. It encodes CASSIEGLGNQPQHF.

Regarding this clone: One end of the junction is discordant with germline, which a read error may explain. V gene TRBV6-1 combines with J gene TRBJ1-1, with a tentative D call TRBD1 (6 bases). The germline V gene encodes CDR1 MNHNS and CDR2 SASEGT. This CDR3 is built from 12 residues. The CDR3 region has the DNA TGTGCCATCAGTAGAGACAGGACTGAAGCTTTCTTT. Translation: CAISRDRTEAFF.

CDR3 in DNA: TGTGCCACCAGCAGAGGATCTAGCGGGAGCGGGGAGACCCAGTACTTC. Translation gives CATSRGSSGSGETQYF. The chain joins TRBV15 to TRBJ2-5, with TRBD2 identical over 10 bases. CDR1 LNHNV and CDR2 YYDKDF come from the germline V gene (reference sequence). This CDR3 is 16 amino acids long. With V trimmed by 1 base and J by 5 bases, 7 bases remained unmatched.

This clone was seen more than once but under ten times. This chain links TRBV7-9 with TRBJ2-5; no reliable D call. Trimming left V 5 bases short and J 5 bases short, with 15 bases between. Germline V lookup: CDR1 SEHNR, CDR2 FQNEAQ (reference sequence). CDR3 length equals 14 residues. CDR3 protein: CASSAQGPWETQYF. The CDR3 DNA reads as TGTGCCAGCAGCGCACAAGGGCCATGGGAGACCCAGTACTTC.

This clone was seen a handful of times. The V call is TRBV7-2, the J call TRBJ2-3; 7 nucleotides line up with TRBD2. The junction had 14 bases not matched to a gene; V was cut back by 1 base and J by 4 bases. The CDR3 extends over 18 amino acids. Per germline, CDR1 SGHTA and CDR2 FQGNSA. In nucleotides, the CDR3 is TGTGCCAGCAGCTTAGTCGGGACCCAAGCGGGAACCTCAGATACGCAGTATTTT. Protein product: CASSLVGTQAGTSDTQYF.

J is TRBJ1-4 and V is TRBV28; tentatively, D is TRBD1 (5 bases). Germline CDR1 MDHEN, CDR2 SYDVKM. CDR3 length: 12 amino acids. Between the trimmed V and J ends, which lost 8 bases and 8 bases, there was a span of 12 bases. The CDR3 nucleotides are TGTGCCAGCGGAGGACCAGGGGAAAAACTGTTTTTT. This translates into CASGGPGEKLFF.

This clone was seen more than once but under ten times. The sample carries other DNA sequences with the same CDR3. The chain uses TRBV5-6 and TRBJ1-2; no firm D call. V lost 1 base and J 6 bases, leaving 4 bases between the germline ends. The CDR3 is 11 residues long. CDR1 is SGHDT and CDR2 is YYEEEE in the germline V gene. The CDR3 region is CASSLTDGYTF. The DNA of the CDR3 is TGTGCCAGCAGCTTGACGGATGGCTACACCTTC.

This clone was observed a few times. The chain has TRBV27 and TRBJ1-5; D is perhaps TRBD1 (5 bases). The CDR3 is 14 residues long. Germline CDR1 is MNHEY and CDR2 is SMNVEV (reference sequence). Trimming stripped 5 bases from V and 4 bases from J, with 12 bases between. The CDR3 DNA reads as TGTGCCAGCAGTGCCGGGACTTTAAATCAGCCCCAGCATTTT. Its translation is CASSAGTLNQPQHF.

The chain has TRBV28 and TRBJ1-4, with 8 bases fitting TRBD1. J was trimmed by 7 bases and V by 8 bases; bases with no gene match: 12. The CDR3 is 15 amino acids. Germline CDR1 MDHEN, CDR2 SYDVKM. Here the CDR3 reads CASGLLGQGGEKLFF. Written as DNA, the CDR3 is TGTGCCAGCGGCCTCCTCGGACAGGGAGGTGAAAAACTGTTTTTT.

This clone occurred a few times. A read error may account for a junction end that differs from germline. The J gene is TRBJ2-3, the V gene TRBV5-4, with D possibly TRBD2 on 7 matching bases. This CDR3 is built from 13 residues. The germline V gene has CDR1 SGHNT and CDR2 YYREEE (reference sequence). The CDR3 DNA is TGTGCCAGCAACTTGGCGGGGGCCGATACGCAGTATTTT. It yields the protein CASNLAGADTQYF.

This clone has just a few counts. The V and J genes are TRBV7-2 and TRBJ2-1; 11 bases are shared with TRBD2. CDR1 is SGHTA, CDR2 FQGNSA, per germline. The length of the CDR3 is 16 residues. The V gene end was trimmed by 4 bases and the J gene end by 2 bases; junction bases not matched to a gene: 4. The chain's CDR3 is CASSYTSGSAYNEQFF. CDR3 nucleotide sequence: TGTGCCAGCAGCTACACTAGCGGGAGTGCCTACAATGAGCAGTTCTTC.

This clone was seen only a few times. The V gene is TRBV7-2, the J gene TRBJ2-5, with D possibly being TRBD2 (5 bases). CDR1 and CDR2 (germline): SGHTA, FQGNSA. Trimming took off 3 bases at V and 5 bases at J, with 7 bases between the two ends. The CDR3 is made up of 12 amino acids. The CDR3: CASSFGGETQYF. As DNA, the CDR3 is TGTGCCAGCAGCTTCGGCGGGGAGACCCAGTACTTC. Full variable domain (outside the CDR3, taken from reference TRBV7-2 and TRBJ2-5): GAGVSQSPSNKVTEKGKDVELRCDPISGHTALYWYRQSLGQGLEFLIYFQGNSAPDKSGLPSDRFSAERTGGSVSTLTIQRTQQEDSAVYLCASSFGGETQYFGPGTRLLVL.

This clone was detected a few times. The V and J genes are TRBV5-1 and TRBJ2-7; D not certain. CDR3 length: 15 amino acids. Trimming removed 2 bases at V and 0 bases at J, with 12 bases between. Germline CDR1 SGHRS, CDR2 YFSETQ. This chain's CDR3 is CASSFLSESSYEQYF. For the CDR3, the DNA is TGCGCCAGCAGCTTTTTGTCAGAGAGCTCCTACGAGCAGTACTTC.

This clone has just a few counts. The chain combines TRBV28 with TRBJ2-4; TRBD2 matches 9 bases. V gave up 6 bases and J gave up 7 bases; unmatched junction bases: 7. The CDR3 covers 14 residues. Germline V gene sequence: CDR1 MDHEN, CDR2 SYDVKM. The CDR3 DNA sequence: TGTGCCAGCAGGTCTAGCGGGACCGGGAACATTCAGTACTTC. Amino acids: CASRSSGTGNIQYF.

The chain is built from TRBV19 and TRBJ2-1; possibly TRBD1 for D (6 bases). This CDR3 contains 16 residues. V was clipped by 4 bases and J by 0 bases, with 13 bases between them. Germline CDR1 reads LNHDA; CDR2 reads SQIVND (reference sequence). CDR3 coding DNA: TGTGCCAGTAGTAACGGACAGAGAAGCTCCTACAATGAGCAGTTCTTC. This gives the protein CASSNGQRSSYNEQFF.

The CDR3 sequence: CASRNSDNQPQHF. The DNA for the CDR3 is TGTGCCAGCAGAAACAGTGACAATCAGCCCCAGCATTTT. This sequence joins TRBV6-5 and TRBJ1-5; D is undetermined. Germline V CDR1 and CDR2: MNHEY, SVGAGI. V lost 6 bases and J lost 3, with 9 bases in between. This CDR3 region has 13 residues.

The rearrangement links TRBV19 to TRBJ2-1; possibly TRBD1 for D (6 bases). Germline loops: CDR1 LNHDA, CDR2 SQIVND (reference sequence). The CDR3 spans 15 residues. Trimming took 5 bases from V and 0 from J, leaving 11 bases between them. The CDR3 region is CASSAYRASYNEQFF. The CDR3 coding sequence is TGTGCCAGTAGTGCCTACAGGGCCTCCTACAATGAGCAGTTCTTC.

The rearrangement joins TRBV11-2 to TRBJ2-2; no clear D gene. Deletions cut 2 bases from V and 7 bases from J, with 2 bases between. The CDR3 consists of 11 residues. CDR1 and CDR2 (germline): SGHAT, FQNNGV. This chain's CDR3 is CASSLRGELFF. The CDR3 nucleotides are TGTGCCAGCAGCTTACGCGGGGAGCTGTTTTTT.

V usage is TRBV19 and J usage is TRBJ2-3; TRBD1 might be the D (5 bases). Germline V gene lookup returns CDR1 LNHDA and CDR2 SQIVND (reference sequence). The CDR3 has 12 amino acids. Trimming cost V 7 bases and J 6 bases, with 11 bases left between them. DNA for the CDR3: TGTGCCAGTAAGGGGCCCGGGGATACGCAGTATTTT. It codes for CASKGPGDTQYF.

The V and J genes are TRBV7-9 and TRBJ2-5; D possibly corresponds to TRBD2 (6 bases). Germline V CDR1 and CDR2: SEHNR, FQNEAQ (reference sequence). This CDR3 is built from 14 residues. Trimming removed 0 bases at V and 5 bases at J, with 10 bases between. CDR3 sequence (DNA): TGTGCCAGCAGCTTAGCGGGAGGCGCCGAGACCCAGTACTTC. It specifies CASSLAGGAETQYF.

CDR3 nucleotide sequence: TGTGCCAGCTCACCAGCAGGAACCCTTTACGAGCAGTACTTC. Protein product: CASSPAGTLYEQYF. The rearrangement links TRBV18 to TRBJ2-7; unclear D gene. The CDR3 contains 14 residues. Trimming pared 2 bases from V and 4 bases from J, leaving 12 bases between. Germline loops: CDR1 KGHSH, CDR2 LQKENI.

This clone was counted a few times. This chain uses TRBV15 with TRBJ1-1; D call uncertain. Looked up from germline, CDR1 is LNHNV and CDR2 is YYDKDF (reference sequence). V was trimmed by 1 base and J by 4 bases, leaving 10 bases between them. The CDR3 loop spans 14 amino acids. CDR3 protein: CATSRGADGTEAFF. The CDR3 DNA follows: TGTGCCACCAGCAGAGGGGCGGATGGCACTGAAGCTTTCTTT.

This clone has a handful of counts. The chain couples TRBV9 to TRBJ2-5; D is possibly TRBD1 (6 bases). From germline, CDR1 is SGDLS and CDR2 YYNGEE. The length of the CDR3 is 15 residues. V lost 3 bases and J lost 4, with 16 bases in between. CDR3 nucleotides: TGTGCCAGCAGCGCCCGAGGACAGAGCCGAGAGACCCAGTACTTC. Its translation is CASSARGQSRETQYF.